A single T cell receptor (beta chain) is shown here with its context. The sample is drawn from a study of human T cells and chemical hapten exposure. The time point: patch test 1, 2 weeks after DPC sensitization. The treatment here: therapeutic diphenylcyclopropenone sensitization with weekly scalp DPC. Germline V lookup: CDR1 SGHTA, CDR2 FQGTGA. The CDR3 loop spans 17 amino acids. The germline V and J ends were trimmed by 4 bases and 8 bases, with 26 bases remaining between them. From the RACE reads, TCRdb called clonotypes with MiXCR, one entry per CDR3 protein. Among 79,000 or so distinct CDR3 sequences listed, 10% were seen once.

This clonotype was obtained from a woman in her forties or fifties with alopecia areata. Some clones in this sample may be carry-over from other donors' samples. Source: whole blood, taken in connection with sensitization to the hapten diphenylcyclopropenone (DPC). V gene TRBV7-3 combines with J gene TRBJ1-2, with D possibly TRBD1 on 5 matching bases. CDR3 DNA: TGTGCCAGCAGCTCAGCTCCAGGGATTTCGGGCCTGGGAGGCTACACCTTC. It yields the protein CASSSAPGISGLGGYTF.